This T cell receptor (beta chain) stems from a study of spatial heterogeneity in lung cancer (dated by TCRdb to about 2019). Background on the whole study: Donors were some 70 patients with early-stage, untreated non-small cell lung cancer from the lung TRACERx cohort. Follow-up PBMC samples were sequenced whenever available, and the median time to follow-up was two to three years after resection. Beta-chain transcripts were consistently detected in greater numbers than alpha-chain transcripts, which likely reflects a higher abundance of beta-chain transcripts. In the raw uncorrected reads, each unique combination of TCR and UMI appeared more than ten times on average. In non-small cell lung cancer, the study made a quantitative comparison of TCR alpha and beta repertoires among multiple tumor regions, matched nontumor lung and blood. Nonsynonymous mutation counts, determined by whole-exome sequencing of tumor tissue, were related to TCR repertoire features. At surgery, fewer than 250 tumor regions, 63 to 70 matched nontumor lung samples and 50 to 60 PBMC samples were TCR-sequenced for both alpha and beta chains. Results and caveats for the whole study, not just this receptor: Confirming at a functional level the hypothesis that regional TCRs recognize regional mutations was considered to require additional single-cell paired TCR alpha and beta sequencing. Only approximately 13 patients were included in comparisons of baseline and follow-up blood repertoires. Ubiquitous expanded tumor TCRs were detected in blood more often at tumor resection than at routine follow-up.

This clonotype was seen a handful of times. Its antigen specificity is not known. No much larger clone exists at a distance of one base, and base qualities are not known. Preparation of the library involved 5' RACE. TCRdb records NextSeq 500 as the sequencer. In the TCR library protocol, a unique molecular identifier was attached to each TCR cDNA molecule so that PCR and sequencing errors could be corrected. The authors' pipeline ran thus. TCR identification, UMI-based error correction and CDR3 extraction were performed with Decombinator tools. Expanded TCRs were defined as those above a frequency of 2 per 1,000, corresponding to the top 1% of the tumor frequency distribution. Each repertoire was subsampled 100 times to 5,000 TCRs, after which Renyi diversity was computed with the R vegan package. To build CDR3 similarity networks, amino acid triplet string-kernel similarity was used, and CDR3s were connected when their pairwise similarity was above 0.82. TCRdb's own reprocessing of the public reads used fastp at Q25 and MiXCR and kept productive beta chains. Each entry is one CDR3 protein sequence, shown with its most common DNA and genes. TCRdb, not the original authors, processed these V and J calls. This sample holds about 120,000 distinct CDR3 sequences; less than 15% were observed only once. The ten most abundant clones make up roughly 15% of the sample.

V loses 6 bases of germline sequence and J loses 7 bases, and the interval between the two ends is 18 bases. CDR1 and CDR2 are read off the germline V gene (reference sequence) as DFQATT and SNEGSKA. The CDR3 spans 13 residues, from the cysteine through the phenylalanine. The sequence is cut down to CDR3 DNA, 39 bases in frame from base 1. What this sample's time point label stands for: blood at routine non-recurrence follow-up after resection. Without any cell sorting, TCR sequencing was performed on whole RNA extracted either from tumor and nontumor lung tissue or from cryopreserved PBMC samples. Only patients for whom sufficient RNA was available from at least two tumor regions were selected for TCR sequencing.

The sequences come from PBMCs, collected at follow-up. This TCR was recovered from a male donor with early-stage non-small cell lung cancer. The rearrangement combines TRBV20-1 with TRBJ1-2; TRBD1 is perhaps the D gene, given 5 matching bases. The sequenced DNA is TGCAGTGCACCGACCGGGGCCGCGAGTGGCTACACCTTC. The encoded protein is CSAPTGAASGYTF.